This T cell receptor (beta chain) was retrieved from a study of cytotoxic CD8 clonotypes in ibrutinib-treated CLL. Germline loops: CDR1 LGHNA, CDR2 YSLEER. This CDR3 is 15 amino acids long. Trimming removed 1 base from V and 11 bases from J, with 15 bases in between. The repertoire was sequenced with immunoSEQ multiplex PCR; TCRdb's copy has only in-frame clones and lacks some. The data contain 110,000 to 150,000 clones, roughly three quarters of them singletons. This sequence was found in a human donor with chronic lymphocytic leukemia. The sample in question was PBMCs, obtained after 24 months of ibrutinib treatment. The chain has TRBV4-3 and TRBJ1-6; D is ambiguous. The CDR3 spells CASSQVGQPVAPLHF. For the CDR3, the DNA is TGCGCCAGCAGCCAAGTAGGTCAGCCTGTCGCACCCCTCCACTTT.